This entry lists 22 T cell receptor beta chains sequenced from one sample in a study of blood T cell repertoires in COVID-19. Repertoires were generated with immunoSEQ multiplex PCR, while TCRdb's copy carries only in-frame clones and drops some. The sample has about 70,000 clones; 80% to 90% are singletons. What was sequenced was peripheral blood. The source is a man between 50 and 59 years old with active COVID-19.

This chain joins TRBV28 and TRBJ1-5; D uncertain. The V gene lost 2 bases and the J gene lost 5 bases, with 16 bases spanning the gap. The CDR3 has 16 residues. CDR1 and CDR2 (germline): MDHEN, SYDVKM. Here the CDR3 reads CASSLGTLGADQPQHF. The DNA for the CDR3 is TGTGCCAGCAGTTTAGGTACGTTGGGAGCAGATCAGCCCCAGCATTTT.

The chain employs TRBV28 and TRBJ2-7; D is undetermined. The V gene lost 5 bases and the J gene lost 3 bases, with 8 bases spanning the gap. This CDR3 is 12 amino acids long. The germline V gene encodes CDR1 MDHEN and CDR2 SYDVKM. The CDR3 protein is CASSPSLYEQYF. In DNA form, the CDR3 reads TGTGCCAGCAGTCCCTCTCTCTACGAGCAGTACTTC.

Only a few counts were recorded for this clone. The chain has TRBV18 and TRBJ2-7; perhaps TRBD2 as D (6 bases). V was pared by 5 bases and J by 2 bases, with 10 bases between. Germline V gene lookup returns CDR1 KGHSH and CDR2 LQKENI. CDR3 length equals 13 residues. The CDR3: CASSREVTYEQYF. CDR3 in DNA: TGTGCCAGCTCAAGGGAGGTTACCTACGAGCAGTACTTC.

CDR3 loop: CASSLRQGYNEQFF. In DNA form, the CDR3 reads TGTGCCAGCAGCTTGCGACAGGGTTACAATGAGCAGTTCTTC. This sequence joins TRBV11-3 and TRBJ2-1; 7 nucleotides align to TRBD1. The CDR3 covers 14 residues. Germline V gene lookup returns CDR1 SGHNT and CDR2 YENEEA. J was trimmed by 4 bases and V by 3 bases; bases with no gene match: 3.

The genes are TRBV30 and TRBJ1-1; D gene unclear. The germline V and J ends were trimmed by 1 base and 0 bases, with 6 bases remaining between them. Germline V lookup: CDR1 GTSNPN, CDR2 SVGIG (reference sequence). The CDR3 covers 13 residues. The CDR3 region has the DNA TGTGCCTGGAGTGCTGGGCTGAACACTGAAGCTTTCTTT. Protein product: CAWSAGLNTEAFF.

The chain couples TRBV9 to TRBJ2-6; D remains unclear. Between the trimmed V and J ends, which lost 4 bases and 1 base, there was a span of 9 bases. The CDR3 has 15 residues. CDR1 is SGDLS, CDR2 YYNGEE, per germline. CDR3 sequence reads: CASSPLESGANVLTF. DNA of the CDR3: TGTGCCAGCAGCCCGCTAGAATCTGGGGCCAACGTCCTGACTTTC.

The chain combines TRBV5-4 with TRBJ2-2; D is unclear. The CDR3 sequence is 15 residues long. The ends were cut back, 7 bases at V and 0 bases at J, with 13 bases in the middle. Germline CDR1 reads SGHNT; CDR2 reads YYREEE (reference sequence). The CDR3 protein is CASSIGPTNTGELFF. For the CDR3, the DNA is TGTGCCAGCTCTATTGGTCCTACGAACACCGGGGAGCTGTTTTTT.

This chain connects TRBV5-4 to TRBJ2-1; TRBD1 might be the D (5 bases). From germline, CDR1 is SGHNT and CDR2 YYREEE (reference sequence). The V end lost 4 bases, the J end lost 0 bases, and 11 bases lay between the germline ends. This CDR3 spans 15 amino acids. The CDR3: CASSVTASSYNEQFF. The CDR3 coding sequence is TGTGCCAGCAGCGTGACAGCTAGCTCCTACAATGAGCAGTTCTTC.

The chain carries TRBV13 and TRBJ2-1; D may be TRBD1 (5 bases). Trimming took off 3 bases at V and 1 base at J, with 10 bases between the two ends. The CDR3 extends over 15 amino acids. Germline V gene lookup returns CDR1 PRHDT and CDR2 FYEKMQ (reference sequence). The CDR3 loop is CASSFQRGSYNEQFF. The CDR3 DNA follows: TGTGCCAGCAGCTTTCAAAGGGGATCCTACAATGAGCAGTTCTTC.

The genes are TRBV5-1 and TRBJ2-1; 10 bases fit TRBD2. Losses at the gene ends were 0 bases for V and 2 bases for J; bases not matched to a gene: 5. Germline values: CDR1 SGHRS, CDR2 YFSETQ. This CDR3 is built from 17 residues. The CDR3 coding sequence is TGCGCCAGCAGCTTGGGGGTCAGCGGGAGGGCCTACAATGAGCAGTTCTTC. This gives the protein CASSLGVSGRAYNEQFF.

J is TRBJ1-5 and V is TRBV6-2 or TRBV6-3; unclear D gene. Germline V gene sequence: CDR1 MNHEY, CDR2 SVGEGT. V was pared by 0 bases and J by 0 bases, with 3 bases between. CDR3 length: 14 residues. The CDR3 is CASSYSSSNQPQHF. CDR3 DNA: TGTGCCAGCAGTTACTCGAGTAGCAATCAGCCCCAGCATTTT.

This chain connects TRBV4-2 to TRBJ2-6; TRBD2 agrees at 11 bases. Trimming removed 4 bases from V and 1 base from J; junction bases left unmatched: 6. This CDR3 is 18 amino acids long. Germline V lookup: CDR1 LGHNA, CDR2 YNFKEQ. CDR3 DNA sequence: TGTGCCAGCAGCCTACCCCCTAGCGGGAGGTCTGGGGCCAACGTCCTGACTTTC. Amino acid sequence: CASSLPPSGRSGANVLTF.

The chain employs TRBV5-1 and TRBJ2-1; 7 bases are a match to TRBD2. V shed 6 bases, J shed 9 bases, and the junction held 18 bases outside the gene matches. Germline CDR1 SGHRS, CDR2 YFSETQ. The CDR3 has 16 residues. The CDR3, as DNA: TGCGCCAGCACGTGGGCTAGCGGCGGTGGGTGGGGTGAGCAGTTCTTC. Translated, it gives CASTWASGGGWGEQFF.

This chain uses TRBV28 with TRBJ2-3; tentative D call: TRBD2 (6 bases). Germline CDR1 is MDHEN and CDR2 is SYDVKM. The CDR3 sequence is 14 residues long. Trimming took off 5 bases at V and 6 bases at J, with 15 bases between the two ends. The CDR3 DNA sequence: TGTGCCAGCAGTAAACAAGGAGGGTGGGATACGCAGTATTTT. Translated: CASSKQGGWDTQYF.

In this sample, this clone turned up a few times. This sequence joins TRBV4-1 and TRBJ1-2; 8 nucleotides line up with TRBD1. V lost 4 bases and J lost 4; bases outside the gene matches: 14. Germline V lookup: CDR1 MGHRA, CDR2 YSYEKL. This CDR3 comprises 17 residues. The CDR3 reads CASSREVDPGGVYGYTF. The DNA for the CDR3 is TGCGCCAGCAGCCGGGAAGTCGATCCAGGGGGCGTCTATGGCTACACCTTC.

The chain has TRBV28 and TRBJ1-5; weak D call: TRBD1 (5 bases). CDR3 length: 14 residues. Per the germline V gene, CDR1 is MDHEN and CDR2 is SYDVKM. V lost 2 bases, J lost 7 bases, and 12 bases lay in between. The CDR3 loop is CASSLRTGIQPQHF. The CDR3 DNA sequence: TGTGCCAGCAGTTTAAGAACAGGCATCCAGCCCCAGCATTTT.

This chain joins TRBV19 and TRBJ1-5; a weak D match, TRBD1 (6 bases). The germline gives CDR1 LNHDA, CDR2 SQIVND (reference sequence). This CDR3 is built from 15 residues. Between the trimmed V and J ends, which lost 5 bases and 2 bases, there was a span of 13 bases. The chain's CDR3 is CASSPRRQGNQPQHF. CDR3 nucleotide sequence: TGTGCCAGTAGTCCGCGCCGACAGGGCAATCAGCCCCAGCATTTT.

The chain couples TRBV5-1 to TRBJ2-1; 7 nucleotides align to TRBD1. Germline V lookup: CDR1 SGHRS, CDR2 YFSETQ. There are 15 residues in the CDR3. Trimming took 1 base from V and 8 from J; bases not matched to a gene: 9. The CDR3 DNA follows: TGCGCCAGCAGCTTGTGGGCACTAGGGGGCGATGAGCAGTTCTTC. It is translated as CASSLWALGGDEQFF. The whole variable domain, filled in from reference TRBV5-1 and TRBJ2-1, reads KAGVTQTPRYLIKTRGQQVTLSCSPISGHRSVSWYQQTPGQGLQFLFEYFSETQRNKGNFPGRFSGRQFSNSRSEMNVSTLELGDSALYLCASSLWALGGDEQFFGPGTRLTVL.

The V gene is TRBV5-6, the J gene TRBJ1-5; the D is unclear. CDR3 size: 14 residues. The V gene lost 4 bases and the J gene lost 6 bases, with 14 bases spanning the gap. Germline V gives CDR1 SGHDT, CDR2 YYEEEE. CDR3 bases: TGTGCCAGCAGCCGCGGCGGGAGCGGTCAGCCCCAGCATTTT. As protein: CASSRGGSGQPQHF.

The V gene is TRBV20-1, the J gene TRBJ2-7; TRBD2 might be the D (6 bases). Between the trimmed V and J ends, which lost 3 bases and 2 bases, there was a span of 11 bases. CDR3 length: 13 amino acids. Germline V gene sequence: CDR1 DFQATT, CDR2 SNEGSKA (reference sequence). The CDR3 protein is CSASWGDPYEQYF. In DNA form, the CDR3 reads TGCAGTGCTAGTTGGGGGGACCCCTACGAGCAGTACTTC.

Judged by abundance, this clone is medium-sized. The chain recombines TRBV28 with TRBJ1-2, with D unresolved. V was pared by 7 bases and J by 7 bases, with 16 bases between. The length of the CDR3 is 13 residues. Per germline, CDR1 MDHEN and CDR2 SYDVKM. The CDR3 sequence: CASTPVFGGGYTF. In nucleotides, the CDR3 is TGTGCCAGCACCCCGGTTTTTGGAGGTGGCTACACCTTC.

This chain connects TRBV5-1 to TRBJ2-1, with D maybe TRBD2 (5 bases). Trimming pared 0 bases from V and 0 bases from J, leaving 16 bases between. CDR1 is SGHRS, CDR2 YFSETQ, per germline. The CDR3 runs to 18 residues. This CDR3 reads CASSLVGRGASSYNEQFF. The CDR3 nucleotides are TGCGCCAGCAGCTTGGTCGGTCGGGGAGCTAGCTCCTACAATGAGCAGTTCTTC.